This is a list of T cell receptor beta chains from one sample in a study of post-analysis software for immune sequencing data. MiXCR, run by TCRdb on the PCR reads, gives a single entry per CDR3 protein. The profile shows a few hundred thousand distinct CDR3 sequences, less than 40% of them singletons. Sequencing input: blood. Source of these receptors: a girl aged 2 to 17 with multiple sclerosis. Each CDR3 is given with its conserved first and last residue. The D gene is left open where the match is weak. A clone size is listed for some rows: how often the clone was seen (once, few, many), or a class if it is expanded.

>-|TRBJ2-1|TRBV7-3|13|-
CASSLKRHNEQFF
TGTGCCAGCAGCTTAAAGCGGCACAATGAGCAGTTCTTC
>once|TRBJ2-1|TRBV19|17|-
CASSIDREGGLYNEQFF
TGTGCCAGTAGTATAGATCGAGAAGGGGGACTCTACAATGAGCAGTTCTTC
>-|TRBJ1-5|TRBV4-1|16|-
CASARLSEGTNQPQHF
TGCGCCAGCGCCCGCCTGAGTGAAGGAACGAATCAGCCCCAGCATTTT
>-|TRBJ2-1|TRBV5-5|12|-
CASSLRAVGPFF
TGTGCCAGCAGCTTGCGAGCCGTCGGTCCGTTCTTC
>many|TRBJ1-5|TRBV24-1|14|-
CANPTRQDNQPQHF
TGTGCCAACCCGACTCGACAGGACAATCAGCCCCAGCATTTT
>once|TRBJ2-2|TRBV19|15|-
CASSRQASNTGELFF
TGTGCCAGTAGTAGACAGGCCTCGAACACCGGGGAGCTGTTTTTT
>few|TRBJ1-5|TRBV18|16|TRBD1
CASSPLPGQGVQPQHF
TGTGCCAGCTCACCACTACCGGGACAGGGAGTTCAGCCCCAGCATTTT
>few|TRBJ1-2|TRBV4-2|16|TRBD1
CASSPDRGRANYGYTF
TGTGCCAGCAGCCCGGACAGGGGGCGGGCTAACTATGGCTACACCTTC
>-|TRBJ1-4|TRBV6-1|14|-
CASSEALGGEKLFF
TGTGCCAGCAGTGAAGCATTAGGTGGTGAAAAACTGTTTTTT
>-|TRBJ2-1|TRBV13|15|TRBD1
CASSQQGALMNEQFF
TGTGCCAGCAGCCAGCAGGGGGCGCTCATGAATGAGCAGTTCTTC
>-|TRBJ2-1|TRBV11-2|16|-
CTSSLTSVGSLNEQFF
TGTACCAGCAGCTTGACGTCGGTGGGATCTCTGAATGAGCAGTTCTTC
>few|TRBJ1-6|TRBV9|14|TRBD1
CASSQDRGDSPLHF
TGTGCCAGCAGCCAGGACAGGGGCGATTCACCCCTCCACTTT
>few|TRBJ2-4|TRBV4-1|16|TRBD2
CASSQTSGGAIDIQYF
TGCGCCAGCAGCCAAACTAGCGGGGGGGCCATAGACATTCAGTACTTC
>-|TRBJ1-1|TRBV19|13|-
CASSIDGNTEAFF
TGTGCCAGTAGTATCGACGGGAACACTGAAGCTTTCTTT
>-|TRBJ2-3|TRBV29-1|12|-
CSVVGGKGTQYF
TGCAGCGTTGTTGGGGGGAAGGGAACGCAGTATTTT
>few|TRBJ2-3|TRBV4-1|16|TRBD1
CASSHDMDRAGDTQYF
TGCGCCAGCAGCCACGACATGGACAGGGCCGGGGATACGCAGTATTTT
>once|TRBJ1-5|TRBV4-1|17|-
CASSQEPAGAYNQPQHF
TGCGCCAGCAGCCAAGAGCCGGCCGGTGCCTACAATCAGCCCCAGCATTTT
>-|TRBJ2-1|TRBV10-2|16|-
CASSESQRGGLGEQFF
TGCGCCAGCAGTGAGTCTCAGAGGGGGGGCCTAGGTGAGCAGTTCTTC
>many|TRBJ1-2|TRBV5-1|13|-
CASSLDRTYGYTF
TGCGCCAGCAGCTTGGACAGGACCTATGGCTACACCTTC
>few|TRBJ2-3|TRBV5-1|13|-
CASSLYFSDTQYF
TGCGCCAGCAGCCTATACTTCTCCGATACGCAGTATTTT
>few|TRBJ1-5|TRBV9|15|-
CASSERGGLNQPQHF
TGTGCCAGCAGCGAGAGGGGGGGCCTCAATCAGCCCCAGCATTTT
>-|TRBJ2-3|TRBV7-9|16|-
CASSPGLRLSTDTQYF
TGTGCCAGCAGCCCGGGACTCCGGCTGAGCACAGATACGCAGTATTTT
>-|TRBJ2-3|TRBV24-1|11|-
CATSDLDTQYF
TGTGCCACCAGTGATCTAGATACGCAGTATTTT
>few|TRBJ2-1|TRBV9|15|-
CASSAGTHADNEQFF
TGTGCCAGCAGCGCAGGGACGCATGCGGACAATGAGCAGTTCTTC
>-|TRBJ1-2|TRBV5-1|15|-
CASSLGPLEDYGYTF
TGCGCCAGCAGCTTGGGGCCTCTGGAGGACTATGGCTACACCTTC
>-|TRBJ1-2|TRBV6-6|15|-
CASVQQHAGPLGYTF
TGTGCCAGCGTTCAACAACACGCGGGGCCCCTTGGCTACACCTTC
>few|TRBJ1-6|TRBV12-3/TRBV12-4|15|-
CASSLPLGESSPLHF
TGTGCCAGTAGTTTACCCCTGGGGGAAAGTTCACCCCTCCACTTT
>few|TRBJ1-2|TRBV5-1|15|-
CASSLDPSADYGYTF
TGCGCCAGCAGCTTAGACCCTAGCGCGGACTATGGCTACACCTTC
>-|TRBJ2-5|TRBV5-1|15|-
CASSLERGFPETQYF
TGCGCCAGCAGCTTGGAGAGGGGATTCCCAGAGACCCAGTACTTC
>-|TRBJ1-1|TRBV7-9|11|-
CASSLDREAFF
TGTGCCAGCAGCTTAGACAGAGAAGCTTTCTTT
>-|TRBJ2-3|TRBV27|14|TRBD1
CASTRDRGTDTQYF
TGTGCCAGCACCCGAGACAGGGGAACAGATACGCAGTATTTT
>-|TRBJ1-5|TRBV7-2|15|-
CASSLTVTSNQPQHF
TGTGCCAGCAGCTTGACAGTTACTAGCAATCAGCCCCAGCATTTT
>-|TRBJ2-3|TRBV7-8|18|TRBD2
CASSLGSGGGAPTDTQYF
TGTGCCAGCAGCTTAGGATCGGGCGGGGGGGCCCCTACAGATACGCAGTATTTT
>-|TRBJ2-3|TRBV6-6|15|-
CASSPSLAATDTQYF
TGTGCCAGCAGTCCCAGTCTTGCGGCCACAGATACGCAGTATTTT
>-|TRBJ1-2|TRBV20-1|16|-
CSASFKRTPFNYGYTF
TGCAGTGCTAGTTTCAAGAGGACACCTTTTAACTATGGCTACACCTTC
>few|TRBJ2-1|TRBV10-3|13|-
CAISSGVYNEQFF
TGTGCCATCAGTAGCGGTGTCTACAATGAGCAGTTCTTC
>-|TRBJ2-5|TRBV20-1|17|-
CSARDRPEKEYQETQYF
TGCAGTGCTAGAGATCGGCCGGAAAAAGAGTACCAAGAGACCCAGTACTTC
>few|TRBJ2-6|TRBV12-3/TRBV12-4|17|-
CASSRSLWGHGANVLTF
TGTGCCAGCAGTAGATCCCTGTGGGGGCACGGGGCCAACGTCCTGACTTTC
>-|TRBJ2-1|TRBV5-1|15|-
CASSLGRGPGNEQFF
TGCGCCAGCAGCCTTGGACGGGGGCCCGGGAATGAGCAGTTCTTC
>-|TRBJ2-7|TRBV12-3/TRBV12-4|13|TRBD1
CASTIPQGDEQYF
TGTGCCAGCACCATACCCCAGGGGGATGAGCAGTACTTC
>-|TRBJ1-2|TRBV29-1|8|-
CSGDSYTF
TGCAGCGGTGACAGCTACACCTTC
>-|TRBJ2-5|TRBV4-2|17|TRBD2
CASSQLPGLAFPETQYF
TGTGCCAGCAGCCAATTACCCGGACTAGCGTTTCCAGAGACCCAGTACTTC
>few|TRBJ2-3|TRBV5-1|16|-
CASSLLTGSLTDTQYF
TGCGCCAGCAGCTTGTTAACGGGATCCCTCACAGATACGCAGTATTTT
>-|TRBJ2-5|TRBV20-1|14|-
CSARRRGEYNEQYF
TGCAGTGCTAGACGCAGGGGCGAATACAATGAGCAGTACTTC
>-|TRBJ2-5|TRBV15|15|TRBD1
CATSRTGIIRETQYF
TGTGCCACCAGCAGGACAGGGATAATCCGAGAGACCCAGTACTTC
>-|TRBJ2-7|TRBV24-1|15|-
CATSFGQPGYYEQYF
TGTGCCACCAGTTTCGGACAGCCCGGTTACTACGAGCAGTACTTC
>many|TRBJ2-5|TRBV20-1|12|-
CSASGGQETQYF
TGCAGTGCTAGTGGAGGACAAGAGACCCAGTACTTC
>-|TRBJ1-2|TRBV6-5|12|-
CASSSLTFGYTF
TGTGCCAGCAGTTCCCTCACCTTCGGGTACACCTTC
>few|TRBJ1-5|TRBV18|14|TRBD1
CASSPGTDNQPQHF
TGTGCCAGCTCACCAGGGACAGACAATCAGCCCCAGCATTTT
>-|TRBJ2-1|TRBV5-6|16|-
CASSLLETGPYNEQFF
TGTGCCAGCAGCTTGTTGGAGACAGGTCCCTACAATGAGCAGTTCTTC
>-|TRBJ1-2|TRBV7-9|15|TRBD1
CASSSGQGSSYGNTF
TGTGCCAGCAGTTCGGGACAGGGATCCAGCTATGGCAACACCTTC
>few|TRBJ2-7|TRBV20-1|11|TRBD1
CSAGQGDEQYF
TGCAGTGCCGGACAGGGGGACGAGCAGTACTTC
>-|TRBJ2-7|TRBV7-8|14|TRBD1
CASSKSDRGYEQYF
TGTGCCAGCAGCAAATCGGACAGGGGGTACGAGCAGTACTTC
>-|TRBJ2-3|TRBV10-1|15|TRBD2
CASSRTSGATDTQYF
TGCGCCAGCTCCCGGACTAGCGGGGCCACAGATACGCAGTATTTT
>-|TRBJ2-4|TRBV28|16|TRBD2
CASSPPTGGTKNIQYF
TGTGCCAGCAGCCCCCCAACGGGGGGGACCAAAAACATTCAGTACTTC
>few|TRBJ2-1|TRBV11-2|19|TRBD2
CASSLGWASGGPSYNEQFF
TGTGCCAGCAGCTTAGGTTGGGCTAGCGGGGGGCCCTCCTACAATGAGCAGTTCTTC
>-|TRBJ2-6|TRBV5-6|14|-
CASSLRHGANVLTF
TGTGCCAGCAGCTTGCGTCATGGGGCCAACGTCCTGACTTTC
>-|TRBJ2-7|TRBV6-2/TRBV6-3|16|-
CASSYSGGGHSYEQYF
TGCGCCAGCAGTTACTCAGGAGGGGGGCACTCCTACGAGCAGTACTTC